Below are 11 T cell receptor beta chains sequenced from a single sample in a study of cytomegalovirus exposure and HLA in healthy donors. The primer mix had 60 Vbeta and 13 Jbeta primers. The method was immunoSEQ multiplex PCR; TCRdb's version includes in-frame clones alone and lacks a portion of them. This sample's table has roughly 82,000 clones. The sequencing input was PBMCs. The origin of the receptors is a woman in her fifties or sixties in good health and CMV-seronegative.

The rearrangement joins TRBV5-1 to TRBJ1-4; no clear D. The CDR3 runs 14 residues. Germline CDR1 reads SGHRS; CDR2 reads YFSETQ. With 0 bases removed from V and 8 bases from J, the gap between germline ends came to 11 bases. CDR3 bases: TGCGCCAGCAGCTTGGATGGACTCCCCGAAAAACTGTTTTTT. It encodes CASSLDGLPEKLFF.

The chain uses TRBV10-1 and TRBJ2-7; 9 positions agree with TRBD2. CDR3 length: 15 amino acids. V lost 2 bases to trimming and J lost 4 bases; unmatched junction nucleotides: 6. CDR1 and CDR2 from the germline V gene are WNHNN and SYGVQD (reference sequence). The CDR3 region is CASSERREGRYEQYF. The DNA of the CDR3 is TGCGCCAGCAGTGAGCGGCGGGAGGGAAGGTACGAGCAGTACTTC.

The CDR3 region has the DNA TGTGCCAGCAGTTTATACGGGACAGGAGTGAGCACCGGGGAGCTGTTTTTT. Translation gives CASSLYGTGVSTGELFF. This chain joins TRBV27 and TRBJ2-2, with TRBD1 matching over 8 bases. CDR3 length equals 17 residues. J lost 4 bases, V lost 1 base, and 8 bases had no gene match. The germline V gene has CDR1 MNHEY and CDR2 SMNVEV (reference sequence).

The chain uses TRBV28 and TRBJ2-3, with TRBD1 matching 8 bases. J lost 2 bases, V lost 5 bases, and 6 bases had no gene match. CDR3 length: 15 amino acids. Germline V gene data show CDR1 as MDHEN and CDR2 as SYDVKM. This CDR3 is CASSRQGAITDTQYF. Written as DNA, the CDR3 is TGTGCCAGCAGTCGTCAGGGGGCAATCACAGATACGCAGTATTTT.

The chain combines TRBV28 with TRBJ1-3; the D gene is possibly TRBD1 (6 bases). CDR3 length: 15 residues. V lost 7 bases to trimming and J lost 3 bases, with 16 bases between them. Germline V CDR1 and CDR2: MDHEN, SYDVKM. The DNA of the CDR3 is TGTGCCAGCAACCCGGGGGGGCTCGGTGGAAACACCATATATTTT. Translation gives CASNPGGLGGNTIYF.

The chain joins TRBV2 to TRBJ1-5; the match to TRBD1 covers 7 bases. Looked up from germline, CDR1 is SNHLY and CDR2 is FYNNEI. Trimming took 7 bases from V and 2 from J; bases not matched to a gene: 5. The CDR3 is 14 amino acids. The CDR3 loop reads CASTDDRGNQPQHF. DNA of the CDR3: TGTGCCAGCACCGATGACAGGGGCAATCAGCCCCAGCATTTT.

This rearrangement joins TRBV28 to TRBJ1-2; D not resolved. This CDR3 comprises 14 residues. CDR1 and CDR2 (germline): MDHEN, SYDVKM. Trimming pared 4 bases from V and 0 bases from J, leaving 9 bases between. CDR3 protein: CASSSVPPNYGYTF. The CDR3 DNA reads as TGTGCCAGCAGTTCAGTCCCTCCTAACTATGGCTACACCTTC.

The CDR3 reads CASSLGGTVYEQYF. CDR3 nucleotide sequence: TGTGCCAGCAGCTTAGGGGGGACAGTCTACGAGCAGTACTTC. The chain employs TRBV7-9 and TRBJ2-7, with 7 bases that match TRBD1. The CDR3 contains 14 residues. The V gene end was trimmed by 1 base and the J gene end by 3 bases; junction bases not matched to a gene: 3. Germline assignment: CDR1 SEHNR and CDR2 FQNEAQ (reference sequence).

V usage is TRBV7-2 and J usage is TRBJ2-5; the D gene is possibly TRBD1 (6 bases). V lost 5 bases and J lost 5, with 6 bases in between. This CDR3 has 11 residues. The germline V gene encodes CDR1 SGHTA and CDR2 FQGNSA. This chain's CDR3 is CASSQGETQYF. The CDR3 bases are TGTGCCAGCAGCCAGGGGGAGACCCAGTACTTC.

The chain is built from TRBV28 and TRBJ1-5; tentative D call: TRBD1 (5 bases). The V gene's germline CDR1 is MDHEN and CDR2 SYDVKM. The CDR3 covers 15 residues. V was cut by 3 bases and J by 3 bases, with 12 bases left in between. CDR3 residues: CASSLGPGFNQPQHF. CDR3 in DNA: TGTGCCAGCAGTTTGGGGCCCGGGTTCAATCAGCCCCAGCATTTT.

The chain links TRBV19 to TRBJ2-5; D might be TRBD2 (6 bases). Germline CDR1 is LNHDA and CDR2 is SQIVND (reference sequence). V lost 10 bases and J lost 5, with 17 bases in between. The CDR3 consists of 13 residues. CDR3 nucleotide sequence: TGTGCCACCGTAGGGGCGGGGTTGGAGACCCAGTACTTC. It codes for CATVGAGLETQYF. Looking up the rest from reference TRBV19 and TRBJ2-5 gives the full variable domain: DGGITQSPKYLFRKEGQNVTLSCEQNLNHDAMYWYRQDPGQGLRLIYYSQIVNDFQKGDIAEGYSVSREKKESFPLTVTSAQKNPTAFYLCATVGAGLETQYFGPGTRLLVL.